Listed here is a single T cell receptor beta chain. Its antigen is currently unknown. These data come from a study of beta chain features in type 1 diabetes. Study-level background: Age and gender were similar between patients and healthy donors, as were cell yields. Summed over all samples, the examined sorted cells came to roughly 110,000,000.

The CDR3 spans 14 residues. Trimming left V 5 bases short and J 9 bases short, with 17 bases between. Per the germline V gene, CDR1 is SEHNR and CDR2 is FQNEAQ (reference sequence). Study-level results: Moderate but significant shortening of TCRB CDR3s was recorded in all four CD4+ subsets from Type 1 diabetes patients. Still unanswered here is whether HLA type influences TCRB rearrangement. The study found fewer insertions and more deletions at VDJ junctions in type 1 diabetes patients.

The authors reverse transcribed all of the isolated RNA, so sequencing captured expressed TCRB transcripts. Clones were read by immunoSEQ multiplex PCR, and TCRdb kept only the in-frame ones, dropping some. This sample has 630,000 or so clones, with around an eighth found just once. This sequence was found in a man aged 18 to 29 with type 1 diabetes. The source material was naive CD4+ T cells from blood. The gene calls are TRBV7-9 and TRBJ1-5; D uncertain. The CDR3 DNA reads TGTGCCAGCAGCCGTGGGGAGGGCGTGGGGCCCCAGCATTTT. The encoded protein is CASSRGEGVGPQHF.